Below, one T cell receptor beta chain is given with its context. This specimen belongs to a study of blood T cell repertoires in COVID-19. Study-level background: Collection of acute and convalescent COVID-19 samples took place in the United States, Italy and Spain. Sample material is recorded as cDNA or gDNA derived from T cells, B-cell-depleted T cells, or PBMCs.

Original processing notes: Scientists estimated how many nucleated cells there were by amplifying reference gene primers. Method: immunoSEQ multiplex PCR; TCRdb's copy keeps in-frame clones and lacks some. The V and J calls and the clone size are those of that table, but D and trimming were determined from the DNA. The table includes some 380,000 clones, more than 75% detected once. Trimming removed 8 bases at V and 6 bases at J, with 10 bases between. CDR1 and CDR2 (germline): MDHEN, SYDVKM. The CDR3 has 11 amino acids. The rearrangement joins TRBV28 to TRBJ1-2, with D hard to call. The source of this sequence is a human donor with acute or convalescent COVID-19. The donor label of this sample is uncertain. Sequencing was carried out using peripheral blood. DNA for the CDR3: TGTGCCAGCGTCGGGTATGATGGCTACACCTTC. Translated: CASVGYDGYTF.